The next 30 T cell receptor beta chains were all read from a single sample in a study of blood T cell repertoires in COVID-19. Generated by immunoSEQ multiplex PCR, the TCRdb table keeps only in-frame clones and is missing some. The table has 140,000 or so clones, approximately 88% seen once. The sample taken for sequencing was peripheral blood. All receptors come from a woman between 45 and 65 years old with acute or convalescent COVID-19.

The chain links TRBV18 to TRBJ2-7; TRBD2 matches 14 bases. V dropped 6 bases and J dropped 3; count of bases not matched to a gene: 1. Looked up from germline, CDR1 is KGHSH and CDR2 is LQKENI. The CDR3 contains 14 residues. Written as DNA, the CDR3 is TGTGCCAGCTCGGGACTAGCGGGGGACTACGAGCAGTACTTC. Its protein product is CASSGLAGDYEQYF.

This chain uses TRBV4-2 with TRBJ2-7; 9 positions agree with TRBD2. The trim removed 0 bases at V and 6 bases at J, leaving 9 bases unmatched. The V gene's germline CDR1 is LGHNA and CDR2 YNFKEQ. The CDR3 sequence is 16 residues long. This CDR3 is CASSQDRLGGGVEQYF. As DNA, the CDR3 is TGTGCCAGCAGCCAAGATCGACTTGGCGGGGGGGTCGAGCAGTACTTC.

CDR3 in DNA: TGTGCCAGCGCGGGACGGATTAATGAAAAACTGTTTTTT. Amino acids: CASAGRINEKLFF. The rearrangement uses TRBV2 and TRBJ1-4, with a tentative D call TRBD1 (5 bases). Germline V gene data show CDR1 as SNHLY and CDR2 as FYNNEI. Trimming removed 8 bases from V and 4 bases from J, with 11 bases in between. The CDR3 runs 13 residues.

Only one count was recorded for this clone. This chain connects TRBV5-1 to TRBJ2-7, with D possibly matching TRBD1 (5 bases). Trimming removed 4 bases at V and 1 base at J, with 9 bases between. The CDR3 is made up of 13 amino acids. Looked up from germline, CDR1 is SGHRS and CDR2 is YFSETQ. The CDR3 DNA follows: TGCGCCAGCAGCGAAGGGGTTTCCTACGAGCAGTACTTC. This sequence encodes CASSEGVSYEQYF.

V gene TRBV2 combines with J gene TRBJ1-4, with D uncertain. The CDR3 covers 15 residues. Germline lookup yields CDR1 SNHLY and CDR2 FYNNEI. The germline V and J ends were trimmed by 4 bases and 3 bases, with 12 bases remaining between them. The CDR3 spells CASSAPGFSNEKLFF. DNA for the CDR3: TGTGCCAGCAGTGCACCGGGATTCTCTAATGAAAAACTGTTTTTT. The entire variable domain, with the rest obtained from reference TRBV2 and TRBJ1-4, is as follows: EPEVTQTPSHQVTQMGQEVILRCVPISNHLYFYWYRQILGQKVEFLVSFYNNEISEKSEIFDDQFSVERPDGSNFTLKIRSTKLEDSAMYFCASSAPGFSNEKLFFGSGTQLSVL.

The gene calls are TRBV25-1 and TRBJ1-2; 8 bases are shared with TRBD1. The CDR3 sequence is 17 residues long. J lost 2 bases, V lost 4 bases, and 12 bases had no gene match. From germline, CDR1 is MGHDK and CDR2 SYGVNS. The CDR3 sequence: CASSVRTGTLKNYGYTF. In nucleotides, the CDR3 is TGTGCCAGCAGTGTTAGGACAGGGACTTTGAAGAACTATGGCTACACCTTC.

This clone has just a few counts. This chain connects TRBV5-8 to TRBJ1-5, with no clear D. Trimming left V 0 bases short and J 9 bases short, with 13 bases between. Germline CDR1 SGHTS, CDR2 YDEGEE. The length of the CDR3 is 14 residues. CDR3 DNA sequence: TGTGCCAGCAGCTTGGATTCCGTTTATTTGCCCCAGCATTTT. Translated, it gives CASSLDSVYLPQHF.

This chain connects TRBV5-1 to TRBJ2-7; weak D call: TRBD1 (6 bases). CDR3 length: 15 amino acids. Trimming removed 2 bases at V and 4 bases at J, with 16 bases between. Germline values: CDR1 SGHRS, CDR2 YFSETQ. In DNA, the CDR3 is TGCGCCAGCAGCTTCGGAGGCTCCGACAGGTACGAGCAGTACTTC. The encoded protein is CASSFGGSDRYEQYF.

The sample holds one count of this clone. V and J are TRBV5-6 and TRBJ2-7, with 10 nucleotides matching TRBD2. This CDR3 is 17 amino acids long. V lost 0 bases to trimming and J lost 3 bases; unmatched junction nucleotides: 9. The V gene's germline CDR1 is SGHDT and CDR2 YYEEEE. DNA for the CDR3: TGTGCCAGCAGCTTGGCGGGACTAGCGCACAGTATCTACGAGCAGTACTTC. Translating gives CASSLAGLAHSIYEQYF.

V is TRBV19 and J is TRBJ2-3; D is undetermined. CDR3 size: 13 residues. Germline V lookup: CDR1 LNHDA, CDR2 SQIVND (reference sequence). V lost 9 bases and J lost 0, with 10 bases in between. The CDR3 reads CASRGESTDTQYF. CDR3 sequence (DNA): TGTGCCAGCCGAGGAGAGAGCACAGATACGCAGTATTTT.

In DNA, the CDR3 is TGTGCCAGCAGTTACTCGGAGTTTTTCGGGACTGAAGCTTTCTTT. It encodes CASSYSEFFGTEAFF. The rearrangement uses TRBV6-5 and TRBJ1-1; D remains unclear. V dropped 0 bases and J dropped 5 bases, with 13 bases sitting between them. The CDR3 runs to 15 residues. Germline values: CDR1 MNHEY, CDR2 SVGAGI.

The chain links TRBV12-3 or TRBV12-4 to TRBJ1-4; TRBD1 matches at 7 bases. There are 13 residues in the CDR3. J lost 8 bases, V lost 6 bases, and 6 bases had no gene match. CDR3 coding DNA: TGTGCCAGCAGACAGACAGGGCTCGAAAAACTGTTTTTT. Amino acid sequence: CASRQTGLEKLFF.

This chain uses TRBV19 with TRBJ1-4; D may be TRBD1 (6 bases). This CDR3 spans 17 amino acids. Looked up from germline, CDR1 is LNHDA and CDR2 is SQIVND (reference sequence). V lost 5 bases and J 3 bases, leaving 19 bases between the germline ends. CDR3 nucleotides: TGTGCCAGTAGTCCCTCCAAGGGGGGGATTGCTAATGAAAAACTGTTTTTT. This codes for CASSPSKGGIANEKLFF.

CDR3 nucleotides: TGCGCCAGCAGCCAAGTGGGCCTAGCGGGAGGGTATGAGCAGTTCTTC. This encodes CASSQVGLAGGYEQFF. The chain is built from TRBV4-1 and TRBJ2-1; 12 nucleotides align to TRBD2. Germline trimming cut 1 base from V and 8 bases from J; bases unmatched to any gene: 6. CDR1 and CDR2 from the germline V gene are MGHRA and YSYEKL. This CDR3 spans 16 amino acids.

The V call is TRBV2, the J call TRBJ1-1; 9 positions agree with TRBD1. Trimming at V came to 6 bases and at J to 6 bases, leaving 14 bases not matched to a gene. Germline assignment: CDR1 SNHLY and CDR2 FYNNEI. There are 16 residues in the CDR3. CDR3 protein: CASRLGYRDREAEAFF. CDR3 DNA sequence: TGTGCCAGCAGACTTGGATACCGGGACAGGGAAGCTGAAGCTTTCTTT.

The V gene is TRBV9, the J gene TRBJ1-6, with a tentative D call TRBD1 (5 bases). The CDR3 runs 15 residues. Germline assignment: CDR1 SGDLS and CDR2 YYNGEE. Trimming left V 0 bases short and J 10 bases short, with 14 bases between. This CDR3 reads CASSVEEGLGSPLHF. In DNA form, the CDR3 reads TGTGCCAGCAGCGTAGAGGAGGGGCTGGGGTCACCCCTCCACTTT.

V and J are TRBV11-2 and TRBJ1-6, with 7 nucleotides matching TRBD1. The CDR3 spans 13 residues. The V gene end was trimmed by 2 bases and the J gene end by 8 bases; junction bases not matched to a gene: 0. Germline CDR1 reads SGHAT; CDR2 reads FQNNGV. The CDR3: CASSLQGDSPLHF. The CDR3, as DNA: TGTGCCAGCAGCTTACAGGGGGATTCACCCCTCCACTTT.

The rearrangement links TRBV6-5 to TRBJ2-5; D is possibly TRBD2 (5 bases). Trimming removed 6 bases at V and 5 bases at J, with 19 bases between. The CDR3 consists of 15 residues. Germline CDR1 is MNHEY and CDR2 is SVGAGI. The CDR3 nucleotides read TGTGCCAGCAGCGAGCGGCCAGGAGGAGTGGAGACCCAGTACTTC. This codes for CASSERPGGVETQYF.

V usage is TRBV6-1 and J usage is TRBJ2-7; no firm D call. Germline lookup yields CDR1 MNHNS and CDR2 SASEGT. The CDR3 contains 13 residues. Trimming removed 2 bases at V and 7 bases at J, with 12 bases between. CDR3: CASSELPLREQYF. DNA for the CDR3: TGTGCCAGCAGTGAACTTCCATTACGGGAGCAGTACTTC.

Written as DNA, the CDR3 is TGTGCCTTCACGGTTGGTGAAAAACTGTTTTTT. Amino acids: CAFTVGEKLFF. The genes are TRBV30 and TRBJ1-4; D call uncertain. Germline V gene data show CDR1 as GTSNPN and CDR2 as SVGIG (reference sequence). This CDR3 comprises 11 residues. Trimming removed 7 bases from V and 7 bases from J, with 10 bases in between.

In its sample, this clone was seen once. V gene TRBV7-2 combines with J gene TRBJ2-7, with TRBD2 matching over 9 bases. The CDR3 spans 17 residues. With 1 base clipped from V and 10 bases from J, the junction kept 17 bases outside the gene matches. Germline V lookup: CDR1 SGHTA, CDR2 FQGNSA. CDR3 region: CASSLGGGGRAAADQYF. The CDR3, as DNA: TGTGCCAGCAGCTTAGGGGGTGGCGGGAGGGCCGCTGCAGACCAGTACTTC.

The gene calls are TRBV7-8 and TRBJ1-2, with a tentative D call TRBD1 (6 bases). Trimming took 5 bases from V and 8 from J, leaving 12 bases between them. Germline V gene sequence: CDR1 SGHVS, CDR2 FQNEAQ. This CDR3 has 12 amino acids. CDR3 sequence reads: CASSPGQRGYTF. CDR3 DNA: TGTGCCAGCAGCCCTGGACAGCGGGGCTACACCTTC.

The chain is built from TRBV10-3 and TRBJ2-3, with 11 positions matching TRBD1. With 5 bases clipped from V and 4 bases from J, the junction kept 17 bases outside the gene matches. From germline, CDR1 is ENHRY and CDR2 SYGVKD. This CDR3 has 19 amino acids. The CDR3 loop reads CAISTGQGATPDPPDTQYF. As DNA, the CDR3 is TGTGCCATCAGTACCGGACAGGGGGCGACACCAGACCCCCCAGATACGCAGTATTTT.

J is TRBJ2-3 and V is TRBV4-1; TRBD2 might be the D (6 bases). The CDR3 has 16 residues. V shed 2 bases and J shed 3 bases, with 15 bases lying between them. Germline V gene data show CDR1 as MGHRA and CDR2 as YSYEKL. The CDR3 protein is CASSQREESVTDTQYF. CDR3 nucleotide sequence: TGCGCCAGCAGCCAAAGGGAGGAATCGGTTACAGATACGCAGTATTTT.

This chain connects TRBV6-5 to TRBJ1-4; no reliable D call. Deletions cut 2 bases from V and 0 bases from J, with 7 bases between. Per germline, CDR1 MNHEY and CDR2 SVGAGI. The CDR3 is 15 residues long. Here the CDR3 reads CASSYMYSTNEKLFF. For the CDR3, the DNA is TGTGCCAGCAGTTACATGTATTCAACTAATGAAAAACTGTTTTTT.

The chain has TRBV11-2 and TRBJ2-7; D ambiguous. V was pared by 1 base and J by 3 bases, with 10 bases between. In germline, CDR1 is SGHAT, CDR2 FQNNGV. The CDR3 has 14 residues. CDR3 coding DNA: TGTGCCAGCAGCTTAGCCCCAACTTACTACGAGCAGTACTTC. Its translation: CASSLAPTYYEQYF.

The chain combines TRBV7-2 with TRBJ2-3, with TRBD1 matching over 7 bases. The trim removed 1 base at V and 2 bases at J, leaving 3 bases unmatched. Germline V gene sequence: CDR1 SGHTA, CDR2 FQGNSA. The CDR3 contains 15 residues. The CDR3 here is CASSLEGQITDTQYF. In DNA, the CDR3 is TGTGCCAGCAGCTTAGAGGGACAGATCACAGATACGCAGTATTTT. The variable domain in full, with the rest retrieved from reference TRBV7-2 and TRBJ2-3, is GAGVSQSPSNKVTEKGKDVELRCDPISGHTALYWYRQSLGQGLEFLIYFQGNSAPDKSGLPSDRFSAERTGGSVSTLTIQRTQQEDSAVYLCASSLEGQITDTQYFGPGTRLTVL.

This clone was counted a single time. The V and J genes are TRBV5-5 and TRBJ1-1; no reliable D call. V was pared by 9 bases and J by 0 bases, with 18 bases between. The V gene's germline CDR1 is SGHKS and CDR2 YYEKEE (reference sequence). The CDR3 contains 15 residues. The DNA of the CDR3 is TGTGCCACCACTCAGTTAGCTACCCTGAACACTGAAGCTTTCTTT. Protein sequence: CATTQLATLNTEAFF.

With respect to this clone: At one boundary the junction diverges from the germline segment, which might be a read error. The V gene is TRBV12-3 or TRBV12-4, the J gene TRBJ2-3; the D gene is possibly TRBD1 (5 bases). The CDR3 length is 12 residues. CDR3 DNA sequence: TGTGCCAGCAGACACCGGACGCACCCCAGGGATTTT. Translating gives CASRHRTHPRDF.

The V call is TRBV7-9, the J call TRBJ2-5, with D unclear. The length of the CDR3 is 14 residues. The V gene lost 3 bases and the J gene lost 2 bases, with 10 bases spanning the gap. From germline, CDR1 is SEHNR and CDR2 FQNEAQ (reference sequence). As DNA, the CDR3 is TGTGCCAGCAGCTTTTATGGAGAACAAGAGACCCAGTACTTC. Translating gives CASSFYGEQETQYF.